Shown below are 11 T cell receptor beta chains from a single sample sequenced in a study of blood T cell repertoires in COVID-19. Measured with immunoSEQ multiplex PCR; TCRdb has only the in-frame clones, and not every one. The sample yields 200,000 or so clones, about 85% seen once. Sequencing was performed on peripheral blood. The origin of the receptors is a man aged 55 to 69 with COVID-19, enrolled during active disease.

The chain employs TRBV9 and TRBJ2-7; D uncertain. CDR3 size: 15 residues. Germline CDR1 reads SGDLS; CDR2 reads YYNGEE. The V end was cut by 3 bases, the J end by 0 bases, with 13 bases between. Written as DNA, the CDR3 is TGTGCCAGCAGCGGAGATTTGGTGAGCTCCTACGAGCAGTACTTC. Translating it yields CASSGDLVSSYEQYF.

The rearrangement uses TRBV29-1 and TRBJ1-1; tentatively, D is TRBD1 (5 bases). The CDR3 covers 13 residues. V was trimmed by 7 bases and J by 3 bases, leaving 15 bases between them. CDR1 and CDR2 from the germline V gene are SQVTM and ANQGSEA. CDR3 protein: CSGKAGIDTEAFF. The CDR3 nucleotides read TGCAGCGGTAAGGCAGGGATAGACACTGAAGCTTTCTTT.

The gene calls are TRBV27 and TRBJ1-5; D is unclear. The V gene lost 2 bases and the J gene lost 3 bases, with 11 bases spanning the gap. CDR3 length: 15 amino acids. Germline CDR1 and CDR2: MNHEY and SMNVEV (reference sequence). In nucleotides, the CDR3 is TGTGCCAGCAGTTTAACCCCAGGTCCCAATCAGCCCCAGCATTTT. Its translation is CASSLTPGPNQPQHF.

The chain uses TRBV7-6 and TRBJ2-1; 7 bases line up with TRBD2. Germline V CDR1 and CDR2: SGHVS, FNYEAQ. The CDR3 is 15 amino acids. After removal of 4 bases from V and 9 bases from J, the junction contained 12 bases not matched to a gene. The CDR3 spells CASSSRAGRVGEQFF. Here the CDR3 DNA reads TGTGCCAGCAGCTCGAGGGCGGGGAGGGTCGGTGAGCAGTTCTTC.

V usage is TRBV30 and J usage is TRBJ1-6; D call uncertain. CDR1 is GTSNPN and CDR2 is SVGIG in the germline V gene (reference sequence). This CDR3 has 13 residues. Deletions cut 2 bases from V and 13 bases from J, with 15 bases between. The CDR3 protein is CAWSIPGDGPLHF. The CDR3 region has the DNA TGTGCCTGGAGTATTCCGGGTGACGGGCCCCTCCACTTT.

This CDR3 is CAWSGGQVYEQYF. The CDR3 nucleotides read TGTGCCTGGAGTGGGGGCCAGGTCTACGAGCAGTACTTC. The chain carries TRBV30 and TRBJ2-7, with D maybe TRBD1 (5 bases). Deletions cut 1 base from V and 3 bases from J, with 10 bases between. This CDR3 spans 13 amino acids. Germline loops: CDR1 GTSNPN, CDR2 SVGIG (reference sequence).

This chain connects TRBV20-1 to TRBJ2-1, with 7 nucleotides matching TRBD1. Germline CDR1 is DFQATT and CDR2 is SNEGSKA (reference sequence). CDR3 length: 14 amino acids. V lost 3 bases, J lost 2 bases, and 4 bases stayed unmatched. The CDR3 sequence is CSASWDSTYNEQFF. CDR3 sequence (DNA): TGCAGTGCTAGTTGGGACAGCACCTACAATGAGCAGTTCTTC.

V usage is TRBV10-1 and J usage is TRBJ1-1, with a tentative D call TRBD1 (5 bases). Germline V gives CDR1 WNHNN, CDR2 SYGVQD (reference sequence). The V and J ends lost 0 bases and 6 bases respectively, with 11 bases between them. The CDR3 extends over 14 amino acids. The CDR3 loop is CASSESQGISEAFF. Here the CDR3 DNA reads TGCGCCAGCAGTGAGTCGCAGGGAATCTCTGAAGCTTTCTTT.

The chain recombines TRBV6-5 with TRBJ1-6; D remains unclear. V gave up 10 bases and J gave up 9 bases, with 16 bases separating them. The CDR3 consists of 13 residues. Germline loops: CDR1 MNHEY, CDR2 SVGAGI. CDR3 amino acids: CATRRALTSPLHF. The CDR3 region has the DNA TGTGCCACTCGGAGGGCGCTTACTTCACCCCTCCACTTT.

This sequence joins TRBV5-1 and TRBJ1-4; D ambiguous. The V and J ends lost 5 bases and 8 bases respectively, with 10 bases between them. CDR3 length: 12 residues. Per germline, CDR1 SGHRS and CDR2 YFSETQ. Written as DNA, the CDR3 is TGCGCCAGCAGGAAGGGAGACGAAAAACTGTTTTTT. This sequence encodes CASRKGDEKLFF.

The chain carries TRBV28 and TRBJ2-7; 8 positions agree with TRBD1. Germline V gives CDR1 MDHEN, CDR2 SYDVKM. The trim removed 5 bases at V and 7 bases at J, leaving 10 bases unmatched. The CDR3 runs 14 residues. CDR3 nucleotide sequence: TGTGCCAGCAGTCCCCAGGGGGCGGTGAGGGAGCAGTACTTC. It is translated as CASSPQGAVREQYF.